Here is one TCR beta chain with its context. Its antigen is still unknown. V was shortened by 4 bases and J by 2 bases, with 9 bases between the two germline ends. The CDR3 has 12 residues. CDR1 and CDR2 (germline): GTSNPN, SVGIG (reference sequence). This table comes from immunoSEQ multiplex PCR, and its TCRdb copy is limited to in-frame clones, with some not included. The sample lists some 18,000 clones; around three quarters were seen once. Processing released intraepithelial and lamina propria lymphocytes from the graft tissue. These data come from a study of graft-versus-host responses after intestinal transplantation. As for the study in general: Among the recipients, all got anti-thymocyte globulin induction and then tacrolimus and steroids for two to four years.

Study observations and caveats: Patients who carried graft-donor T cell macrochimerism also had high graft-versus-host to host-versus-graft clonal ratios in their allografts. GvH clones appeared in recipient marrow, some first in ileum or blood.

The gene calls are TRBV30 and TRBJ2-7, with a possible D match to TRBD1 (6 bases). Sequencing was performed on ileum tissue, taken roughly 3 weeks after intestinal transplant. This clonotype was sampled from a human patient who received an intestinal transplant, so some T cells may come from the graft donor. The CDR3 nucleotides are TGTGCCTGGACAGGGGACCCCTACGAGCAGTACTTC. Its translation: CAWTGDPYEQYF. The full variable domain, its missing parts supplied by reference TRBV30 and TRBJ2-7, is SQTIHQWPATLVQPVGSPLSLECTVEGTSNPNLYWYRQAAGRGLQLLFYSVGIGQISSEVPQNLSASRPQDRQFILSSKKLLLSDSGFYLCAWTGDPYEQYFGPGTRLTVT.